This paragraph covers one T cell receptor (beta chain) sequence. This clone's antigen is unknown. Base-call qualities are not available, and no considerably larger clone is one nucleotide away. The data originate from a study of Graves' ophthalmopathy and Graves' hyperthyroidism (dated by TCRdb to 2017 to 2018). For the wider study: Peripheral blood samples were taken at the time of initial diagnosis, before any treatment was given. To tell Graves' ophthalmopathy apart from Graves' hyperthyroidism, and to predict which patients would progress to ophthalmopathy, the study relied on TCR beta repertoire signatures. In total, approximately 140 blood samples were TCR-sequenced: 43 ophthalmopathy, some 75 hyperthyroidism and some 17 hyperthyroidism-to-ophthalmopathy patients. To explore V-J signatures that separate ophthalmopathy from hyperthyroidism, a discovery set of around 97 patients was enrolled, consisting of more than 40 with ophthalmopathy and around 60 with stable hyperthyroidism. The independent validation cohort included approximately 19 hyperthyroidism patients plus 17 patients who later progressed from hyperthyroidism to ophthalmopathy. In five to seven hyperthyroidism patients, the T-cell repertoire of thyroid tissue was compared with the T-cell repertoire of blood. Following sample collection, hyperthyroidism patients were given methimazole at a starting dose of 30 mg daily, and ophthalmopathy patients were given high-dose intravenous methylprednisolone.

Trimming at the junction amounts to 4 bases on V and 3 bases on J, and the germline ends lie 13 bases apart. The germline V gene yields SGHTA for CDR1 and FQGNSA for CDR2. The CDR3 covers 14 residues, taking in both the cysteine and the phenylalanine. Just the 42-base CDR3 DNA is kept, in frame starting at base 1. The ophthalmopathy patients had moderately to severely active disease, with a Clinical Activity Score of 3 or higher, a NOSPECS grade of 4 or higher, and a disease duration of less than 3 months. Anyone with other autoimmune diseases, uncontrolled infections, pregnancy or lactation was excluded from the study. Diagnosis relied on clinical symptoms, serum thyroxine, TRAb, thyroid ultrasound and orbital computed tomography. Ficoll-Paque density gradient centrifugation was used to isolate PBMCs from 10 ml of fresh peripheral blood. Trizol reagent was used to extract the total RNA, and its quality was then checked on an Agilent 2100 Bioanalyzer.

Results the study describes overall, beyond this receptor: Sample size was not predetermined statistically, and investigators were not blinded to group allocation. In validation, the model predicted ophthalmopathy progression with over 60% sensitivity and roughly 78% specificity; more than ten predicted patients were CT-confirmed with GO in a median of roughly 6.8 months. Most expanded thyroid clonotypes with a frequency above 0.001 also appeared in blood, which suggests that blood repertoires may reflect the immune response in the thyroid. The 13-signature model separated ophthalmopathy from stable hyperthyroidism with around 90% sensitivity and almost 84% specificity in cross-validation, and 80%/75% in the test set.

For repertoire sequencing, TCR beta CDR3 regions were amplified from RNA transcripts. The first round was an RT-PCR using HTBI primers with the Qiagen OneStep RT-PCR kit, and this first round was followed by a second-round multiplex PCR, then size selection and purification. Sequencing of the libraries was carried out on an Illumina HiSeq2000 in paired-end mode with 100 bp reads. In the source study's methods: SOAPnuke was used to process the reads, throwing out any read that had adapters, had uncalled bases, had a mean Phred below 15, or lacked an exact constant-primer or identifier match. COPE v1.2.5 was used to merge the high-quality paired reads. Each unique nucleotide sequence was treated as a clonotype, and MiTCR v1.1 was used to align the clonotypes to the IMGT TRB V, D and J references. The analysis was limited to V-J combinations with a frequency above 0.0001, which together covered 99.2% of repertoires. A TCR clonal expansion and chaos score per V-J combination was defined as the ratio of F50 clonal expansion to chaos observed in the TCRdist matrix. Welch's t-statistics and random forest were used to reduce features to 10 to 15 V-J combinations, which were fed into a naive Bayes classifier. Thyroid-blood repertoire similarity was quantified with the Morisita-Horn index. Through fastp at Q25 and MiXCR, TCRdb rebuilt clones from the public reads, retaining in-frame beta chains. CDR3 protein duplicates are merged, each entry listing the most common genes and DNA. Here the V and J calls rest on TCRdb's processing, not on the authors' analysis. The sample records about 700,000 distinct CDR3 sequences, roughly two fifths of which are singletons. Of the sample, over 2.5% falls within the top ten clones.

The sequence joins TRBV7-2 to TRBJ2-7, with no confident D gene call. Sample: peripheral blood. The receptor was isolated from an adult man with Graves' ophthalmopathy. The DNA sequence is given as TGTGCCAGCAGCTCCCCCCGAGCCGGCTACGAGCAGTACTTC. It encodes CASSSPRAGYEQYF.